The rows below give T cell receptor beta chains drawn from one sample of a study of cytotoxic CD8 clonotypes in ibrutinib-treated CLL. The data were produced by immunoSEQ multiplex PCR, yet TCRdb's version contains in-frame clones alone and is incomplete. This sample has 150,000 to 200,000 clones, with 88% found just once. Specimen: PBMCs, collected at disease progression, from a patient treated with ibrutinib. The receptors originated from a human donor with chronic lymphocytic leukemia. Both conserved end residues are part of each CDR3. The D gene is left open where the match is weak. Not every row has a clone size; where given, it reads once, few, many or a size class.

CDR3: CAREGGKEDEKLFF
DNA: TGTGCCAGAGAAGGAGGCAAAGAAGATGAAAAACTGTTTTTT
V: TRBV7-9
D: -
J: TRBJ1-4
size: few

CDR3: CASSIGLGAVTSYTF
DNA: TGTGCCAGTAGTATAGGTCTCGGGGCAGTAACTAGCTACACCTTC
V: TRBV19
D: -
J: TRBJ1-2
size: -

CDR3: CASSEWRTANYGYTF
DNA: TGTGCCAGCAGTGAATGGCGGACCGCTAACTATGGCTACACCTTC
V: TRBV2
D: -
J: TRBJ1-2
size: few

CDR3: CASSSGDSGRADEQFF
DNA: TGTGCCAGCAGCTCGGGGGATAGCGGGAGGGCCGATGAGCAGTTCTTC
V: TRBV7-6
D: TRBD2
J: TRBJ2-1
size: -

CDR3: CASSFFMGGYTF
DNA: TGTGCCAGCAGTTTCTTTATGGGGGGCTACACCTTC
V: TRBV6-5
D: -
J: TRBJ1-2
size: -

CDR3: CASKPEGVGGYTF
DNA: TGTGCCAGCAAGCCGGAGGGCGTGGGTGGCTACACCTTC
V: TRBV2
D: -
J: TRBJ1-2
size: -

CDR3: CASSLRGGNTGELFF
DNA: TGTGCCAGCAGCTTAAGAGGGGGCAACACCGGGGAGCTGTTTTTT
V: TRBV7-3
D: TRBD1
J: TRBJ2-2
size: -

CDR3: CATSRELLVAGEFNDEQFF
DNA: TGTGCCACCAGCAGAGAACTCCTGGTAGCGGGAGAATTCAACGATGAGCAGTTCTTC
V: TRBV15
D: TRBD2
J: TRBJ2-1
size: -

CDR3: CASSLRGQGARDTQYF
DNA: TGTGCCAGCAGCTTAAGGGGACAGGGGGCCCGGGATACGCAGTATTTT
V: TRBV11-3
D: TRBD1
J: TRBJ2-3
size: -

CDR3: CASSQGTRTTAQYF
DNA: TGTGCCAGCAGTCAAGGGACCCGGACCACGGCGCAGTATTTT
V: TRBV6-5
D: -
J: TRBJ2-3
size: -

CDR3: CASSLDLAVEAFF
DNA: TGTGCCAGCAGCTTAGATCTCGCAGTTGAAGCTTTCTTT
V: TRBV11-2
D: -
J: TRBJ1-1
size: -

CDR3: CASSFIGEGAVKGGYTF
DNA: TGTGCCAGCAGTTTTATTGGGGAGGGGGCGGTTAAAGGTGGCTACACCTTC
V: TRBV27
D: TRBD1
J: TRBJ1-2
size: -

CDR3: CASSMGQGLGAFF
DNA: TGTGCCAGCTCGATGGGACAGGGGCTGGGAGCTTTCTTT
V: TRBV2
D: TRBD1
J: TRBJ1-1
size: -

CDR3: CSVVATGANYGYTF
DNA: TGCAGCGTTGTGGCGACAGGGGCTAACTATGGCTACACCTTC
V: TRBV29-1
D: TRBD1
J: TRBJ1-2
size: -

CDR3: CASSAVTGDYNEQFF
DNA: TGTGCCAGCAGCGCCGTTACAGGGGATTACAATGAGCAGTTCTTC
V: TRBV5-4
D: TRBD1
J: TRBJ2-1
size: -

CDR3: CASSLSGGSNQPQHF
DNA: TGTGCCAGCAGTTTATCAGGAGGGAGCAATCAGCCCCAGCATTTT
V: TRBV27
D: -
J: TRBJ1-5
size: -

CDR3: CASSFGTLLGTDRGLNPRGTEAFF
DNA: TGCGCCAGCAGCTTTGGCACTCTCCTAGGAACTGACAGGGGCCTCAACCCAAGGGGCACTGAAGCTTTCTTT
V: TRBV5-1
D: TRBD1
J: TRBJ1-1
size: -

CDR3: CASSTDRLSNQPQHF
DNA: TGTGCCAGTAGTACGGACAGGCTTAGCAATCAGCCCCAGCATTTT
V: TRBV19
D: TRBD1
J: TRBJ1-5
size: -

CDR3: CAISEQEPSSYEQYF
DNA: TGTGCCATCAGTGAACAAGAGCCGAGCTCCTACGAGCAGTACTTC
V: TRBV10-3
D: -
J: TRBJ2-7
size: few

CDR3: CAWSVEGWNEQFF
DNA: TGTGCCTGGAGTGTAGAGGGATGGAATGAGCAGTTCTTC
V: TRBV30
D: -
J: TRBJ2-1
size: -

CDR3: CASSQERSPGLEQYF
DNA: TGTGCCAGCAGCCAAGAACGGTCTCCCGGATTGGAGCAGTACTTC
V: TRBV11-3
D: -
J: TRBJ2-7
size: -

CDR3: CASSMGQGNEQFF
DNA: TGTGCCAGTAGTATGGGACAGGGCAATGAGCAGTTCTTC
V: TRBV19
D: TRBD1
J: TRBJ2-1
size: -

CDR3: CASSEAPGNTIYF
DNA: TGTGCCAGCAGTGAAGCCCCTGGAAACACCATATATTTT
V: TRBV25-1
D: -
J: TRBJ1-3
size: -

CDR3: CASSPEGLAGNNEQFF
DNA: TGTGCCAGCAGTCCTGAAGGACTAGCGGGAAACAATGAGCAGTTCTTC
V: TRBV28
D: TRBD2
J: TRBJ2-1
size: -

CDR3: CARGLGGRLDEQYF
DNA: TGTGCCAGAGGACTTGGCGGGAGGTTGGACGAGCAGTACTTC
V: TRBV2
D: TRBD2
J: TRBJ2-7
size: -

CDR3: CASSFPGYTF
DNA: TGTGCCAGCAGCTTCCCTGGCTACACCTTC
V: TRBV11-3
D: -
J: TRBJ1-2
size: -

CDR3: CASSGPLETQYF
DNA: TGTGCCAGTAGTGGCCCGCTGGAGACCCAGTACTTC
V: TRBV19
D: -
J: TRBJ2-5
size: -

CDR3: CASSLGSSTYEQYF
DNA: TGCGCCAGCAGCCTCGGGAGTTCCACCTACGAGCAGTACTTC
V: TRBV5-1
D: -
J: TRBJ2-7
size: -

CDR3: CASSLRQGDGYTF
DNA: TGTGCCAGCAGTCTACGACAGGGGGATGGCTACACCTTC
V: TRBV6-4
D: TRBD1
J: TRBJ1-2
size: -

CDR3: CASSSSSTGGTYGYTF
DNA: TGTGCCAGCAGTTCAAGCTCGACAGGGGGAACGTATGGCTACACCTTC
V: TRBV27
D: TRBD1
J: TRBJ1-2
size: -

CDR3: CASSPRRKSNRGSDYGYTF
DNA: TGTGCCAGCAGTCCTCGAAGGAAATCGAACAGGGGGTCGGACTATGGCTACACCTTC
V: TRBV7-8
D: TRBD1
J: TRBJ1-2
size: -

CDR3: CASSFTSGSYNEQFF
DNA: TGCGCCAGCAGCTTTACTAGCGGCAGTTACAATGAGCAGTTCTTC
V: TRBV5-1
D: TRBD2
J: TRBJ2-1
size: -

CDR3: CASSRGTGGSYEQYF
DNA: TGTGCCAGCAGCCGAGGGACAGGGGGCTCCTACGAGCAGTACTTC
V: TRBV11-1
D: TRBD1
J: TRBJ2-7
size: -

CDR3: CASSKEHRGYLNNEQFF
DNA: TGTGCCAGCAGCAAAGAGCACAGGGGATACCTAAACAATGAGCAGTTCTTC
V: TRBV21-1
D: -
J: TRBJ2-1
size: -

CDR3: CAISESGQGNQPQHF
DNA: TGTGCCATCAGTGAGTCTGGACAGGGCAATCAGCCCCAGCATTTT
V: TRBV10-3
D: TRBD1
J: TRBJ1-5
size: -

CDR3: CASSPVFAPSGANVLTF
DNA: TGTGCCAGTAGTCCGGTTTTTGCCCCTTCTGGGGCCAACGTCCTGACTTTC
V: TRBV19
D: -
J: TRBJ2-6
size: -

CDR3: CASSPYLNTEAFF
DNA: TGTGCCAGCAGCCCGTATTTGAACACTGAAGCTTTCTTT
V: TRBV7-3
D: -
J: TRBJ1-1
size: -

CDR3: CAWALGGSGTEAFF
DNA: TGTGCCTGGGCTCTTGGGGGGAGCGGGACTGAAGCTTTCTTT
V: TRBV30
D: -
J: TRBJ1-1
size: few

CDR3: CASSPLGGGRGGMNTEAFF
DNA: TGCGCCAGCAGCCCCCTCGGGGGGGGCAGGGGGGGGATGAACACTGAAGCTTTCTTT
V: TRBV5-1
D: TRBD1
J: TRBJ1-1
size: -

CDR3: CASSKVWDRVRVTGELFF
DNA: TGTGCCAGCAGCAAAGTGTGGGACAGGGTACGCGTCACCGGGGAGCTGTTTTTT
V: TRBV21-1
D: -
J: TRBJ2-2
size: -

CDR3: CASSFSSYGSQYGYTF
DNA: TGTGCCAGCAGCTTTTCCTCGTACGGGTCGCAGTATGGCTACACCTTC
V: TRBV5-6
D: -
J: TRBJ1-2
size: -

CDR3: CASSAGTSFYEQYF
DNA: TGTGCCAGCAGCGCGGGGACTAGCTTCTACGAGCAGTACTTC
V: TRBV7-7
D: TRBD2
J: TRBJ2-7
size: -

CDR3: CASSLAGVHEQYF
DNA: TGTGCCAGCAGCTTAGCTGGGGTCCACGAGCAGTACTTC
V: TRBV7-9
D: -
J: TRBJ2-7
size: few

CDR3: CASSLGAGSPSGNTIYF
DNA: TGTGCCAGCAGCTTAGGGGCCGGAAGCCCCTCTGGAAACACCATATATTTT
V: TRBV7-9
D: -
J: TRBJ1-3
size: -

CDR3: CASRREDSVYGYTF
DNA: TGTGCCAGCAGGAGAGAGGACAGCGTCTATGGCTACACCTTC
V: TRBV6-5
D: -
J: TRBJ1-2
size: -

CDR3: CASNPTRDGTYEQYF
DNA: TGTGCCAGTAACCCCACCCGGGACGGAACCTACGAGCAGTACTTC
V: TRBV19
D: -
J: TRBJ2-7
size: -

CDR3: CASSSRDRVYEQYF
DNA: TGCGCCAGCAGCTCCCGGGACAGGGTCTACGAGCAGTACTTC
V: TRBV5-1
D: TRBD1
J: TRBJ2-7
size: -

CDR3: CASAPDLNTGELFF
DNA: TGTGCCAGCGCCCCCGACTTGAACACCGGGGAGCTGTTTTTT
V: TRBV7-3
D: -
J: TRBJ2-2
size: -

CDR3: CASSLRTSGRAHNEQFF
DNA: TGTGCCAGCAGTCTCCGGACTAGCGGGAGGGCCCACAATGAGCAGTTCTTC
V: TRBV27
D: TRBD2
J: TRBJ2-1
size: once

CDR3: CSALEGGSIRGSYNEQFF
DNA: TGCAGCGCTTTAGAGGGAGGGTCCATTCGGGGCTCCTACAATGAGCAGTTCTTC
V: TRBV29-1
D: TRBD2
J: TRBJ2-1
size: -

CDR3: CAIRDRTNQPQHF
DNA: TGTGCCATTAGGGACAGGACTAATCAGCCCCAGCATTTT
V: TRBV6-4
D: TRBD1
J: TRBJ1-5
size: -

CDR3: CASSIGAGGALNTEAFF
DNA: TGTGCCAGTAGTATAGGGGCTGGGGGGGCACTGAACACTGAAGCTTTCTTT
V: TRBV19
D: -
J: TRBJ1-1
size: -